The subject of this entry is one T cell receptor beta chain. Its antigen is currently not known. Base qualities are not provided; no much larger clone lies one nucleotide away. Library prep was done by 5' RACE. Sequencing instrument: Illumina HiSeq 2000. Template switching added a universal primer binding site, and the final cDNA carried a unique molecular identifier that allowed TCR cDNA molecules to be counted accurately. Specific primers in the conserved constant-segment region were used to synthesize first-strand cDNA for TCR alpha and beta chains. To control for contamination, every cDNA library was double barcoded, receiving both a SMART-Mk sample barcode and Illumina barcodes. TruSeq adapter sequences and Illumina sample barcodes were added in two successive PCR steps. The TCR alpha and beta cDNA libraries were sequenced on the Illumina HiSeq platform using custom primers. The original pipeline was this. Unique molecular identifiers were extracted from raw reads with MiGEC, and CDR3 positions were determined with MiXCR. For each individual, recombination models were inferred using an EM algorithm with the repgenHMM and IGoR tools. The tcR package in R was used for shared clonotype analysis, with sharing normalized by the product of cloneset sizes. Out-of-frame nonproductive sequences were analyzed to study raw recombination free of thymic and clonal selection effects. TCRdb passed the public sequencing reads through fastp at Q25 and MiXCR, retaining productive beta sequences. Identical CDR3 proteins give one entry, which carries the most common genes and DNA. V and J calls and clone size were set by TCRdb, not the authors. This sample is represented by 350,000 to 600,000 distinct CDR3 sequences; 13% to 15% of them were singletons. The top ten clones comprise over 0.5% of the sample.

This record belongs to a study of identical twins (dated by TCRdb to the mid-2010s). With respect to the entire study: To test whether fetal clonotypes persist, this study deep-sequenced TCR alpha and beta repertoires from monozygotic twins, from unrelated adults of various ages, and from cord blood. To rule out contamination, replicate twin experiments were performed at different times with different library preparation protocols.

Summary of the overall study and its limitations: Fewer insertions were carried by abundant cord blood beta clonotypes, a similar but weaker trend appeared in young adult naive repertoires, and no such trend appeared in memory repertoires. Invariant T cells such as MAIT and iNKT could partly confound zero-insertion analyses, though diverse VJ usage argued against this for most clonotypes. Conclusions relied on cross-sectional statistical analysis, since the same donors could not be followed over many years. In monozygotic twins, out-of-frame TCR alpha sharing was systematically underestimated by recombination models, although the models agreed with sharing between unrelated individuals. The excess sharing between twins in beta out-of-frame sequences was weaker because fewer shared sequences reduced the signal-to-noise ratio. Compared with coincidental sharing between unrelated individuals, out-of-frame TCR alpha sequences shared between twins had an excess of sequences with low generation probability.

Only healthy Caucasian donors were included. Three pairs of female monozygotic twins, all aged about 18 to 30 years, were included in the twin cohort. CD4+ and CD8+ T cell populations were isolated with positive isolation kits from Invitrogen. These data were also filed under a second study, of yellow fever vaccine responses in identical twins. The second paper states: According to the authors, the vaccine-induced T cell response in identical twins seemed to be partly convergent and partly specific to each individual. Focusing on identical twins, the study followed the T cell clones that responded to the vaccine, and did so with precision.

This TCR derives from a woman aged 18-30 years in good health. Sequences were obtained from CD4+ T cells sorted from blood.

The CDR3 corresponds to CSASYSISYNEQFF. Read as DNA, the sequence is TGCAGTGCTAGTTATAGTATTTCCTACAATGAGCAGTTCTTC. This receptor chain uses TRBV20-1 and TRBJ2-1, with the identity of the D gene unclear. CDR1 and CDR2, looked up from the germline V gene (reference sequence), are DFQATT and SNEGSKA. The germline ends are 10 bases apart after V is trimmed by 3 bases and J by 1 base. The CDR3 contains 14 residues, cysteine and phenylalanine counted. The CDR3 DNA has 42 bases and is translated from base 1.